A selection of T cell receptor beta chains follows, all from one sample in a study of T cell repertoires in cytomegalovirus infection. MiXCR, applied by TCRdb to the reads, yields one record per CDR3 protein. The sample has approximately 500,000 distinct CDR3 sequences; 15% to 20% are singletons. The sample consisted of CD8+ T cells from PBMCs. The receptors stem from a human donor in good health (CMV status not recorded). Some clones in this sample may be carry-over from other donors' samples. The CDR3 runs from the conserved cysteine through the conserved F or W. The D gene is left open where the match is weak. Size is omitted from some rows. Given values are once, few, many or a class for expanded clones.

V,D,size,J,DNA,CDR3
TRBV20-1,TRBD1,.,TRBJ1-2,TGCAGTGCTGGGGACAGTATAAACTATGGCTACACCTTC,CSAGDSINYGYTF
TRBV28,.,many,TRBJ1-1,TGTGCCAGCAGTTTGATGGGAGGGGTGAAGGTGGAAGCTTTCTTT,CASSLMGGVKVEAFF
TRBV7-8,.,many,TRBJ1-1,TGTGCCAGCAGCCAACGGGGAGGACAGAACACTGAAGCTTTCTTT,CASSQRGGQNTEAFF
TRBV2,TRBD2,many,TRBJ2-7,TGTGCCAGCAGTGAGGGTAGCGGGGGATTAAGCTCCTACGAGCAGTACTTC,CASSEGSGGLSSYEQYF
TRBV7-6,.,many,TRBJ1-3,TGTGCCAGCAGCTTCGCGGAGGGGCTGGGAAACACCATATATTTT,CASSFAEGLGNTIYF
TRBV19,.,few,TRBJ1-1,TGTGCCAGTAGTATAGTTTTTGAAGGGGGTTGGACTGAAGCTTTCTTT,CASSIVFEGGWTEAFF
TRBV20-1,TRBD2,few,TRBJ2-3,TGCAGTGCTAGAGATCGGCTAGCGGGGGAGAGCACAGATACGCAGTATTTT,CSARDRLAGESTDTQYF
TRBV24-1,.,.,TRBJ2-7,TGTGCCACCAGTGATTTTGGTAGTTACGAGCAGTACTTC,CATSDFGSYEQYF
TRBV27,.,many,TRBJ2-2,TGTGCCACCAAAGGAACGGAGGGTAACACCGGGGAGCTGTTTTTT,CATKGTEGNTGELFF
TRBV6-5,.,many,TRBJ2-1,TGTGCCAGCAGTTACTCCGAGGGGCCTGAGCAGTTCTTC,CASSYSEGPEQFF
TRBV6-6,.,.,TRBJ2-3,TGTGCCAGCAGTTACTTGAACCCAATTCTTAGCACAGATACGCAGTATTTT,CASSYLNPILSTDTQYF
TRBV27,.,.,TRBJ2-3,TGTGCCAGCAGTTTTTCGGGGGTTAACACAGATACGCAGTATTTT,CASSFSGVNTDTQYF
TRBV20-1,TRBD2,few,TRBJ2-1,TGCAGTGCTAGGGGGGAGGGACTAGCGGGGGGAATCCTTAACAATGAGCAGTTCTTC,CSARGEGLAGGILNNEQFF
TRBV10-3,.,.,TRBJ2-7,TGTGTCATCAGTGAAAAGGGGGACGAGCAGTACTTC,CVISEKGDEQYF
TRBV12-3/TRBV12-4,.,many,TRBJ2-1,TGTGCCAGCAGCCTCCTCCCGGCAGGGGCCTATGTCTACAATGAGCAGTTCTTC,CASSLLPAGAYVYNEQFF
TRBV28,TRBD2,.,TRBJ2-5,TGTGCCAGCGGCACGGGGGGGGAAGAGACCCAGTACTTC,CASGTGGEETQYF
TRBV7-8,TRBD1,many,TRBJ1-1,TGTGCCAGCAGCTTAAACAGGGGGGGGGACACTGAAGCTTTCTTT,CASSLNRGGDTEAFF
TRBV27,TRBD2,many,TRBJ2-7,TGTGCCAGCAGGAAAGGGACTAGCGTATCCTACGAGCAGTACTTC,CASRKGTSVSYEQYF
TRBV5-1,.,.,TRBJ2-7,TGCGCCAGCAGCCCGGAAGCCGACCCCCCGTCCTACGAGCAGTACTTC,CASSPEADPPSYEQYF
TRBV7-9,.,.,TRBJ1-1,TGTGCCAGCAGCTTTAAAATTGGACGGAAAACGAACACTGAAGCTTTCTTT,CASSFKIGRKTNTEAFF
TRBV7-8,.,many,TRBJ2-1,TGTGCCAGCAGCTACTCCAATGAGCAGTTCTTC,CASSYSNEQFF
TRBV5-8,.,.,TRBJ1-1,TGTGCCAGCGCAGTCGAACCGGGACAAGGCGCGAACACTGAAGCTTTCTTT,CASAVEPGQGANTEAFF
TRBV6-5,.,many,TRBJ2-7,TGTGCCAGCAGTTACGGCCGGGGGCTCTACGAGCAGTACTTC,CASSYGRGLYEQYF
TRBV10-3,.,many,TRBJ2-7,TGTGCCATCAGTGCCCTCCATCACGAGCAGTACTTC,CAISALHHEQYF
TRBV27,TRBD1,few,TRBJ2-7,TGTGCCAGCAGCCTGGGACAGTTTGCAGAGCAGTACTTC,CASSLGQFAEQYF
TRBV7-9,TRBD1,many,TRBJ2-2,TGTGCCAGCAGCCCAGCTACAGGGGCTGGGGAGCTGTTTTTT,CASSPATGAGELFF
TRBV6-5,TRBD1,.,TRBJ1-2,TGTGCCAGCAGTCCGATAACCGGGACAGGGATTAACTATGGCTACACCTTC,CASSPITGTGINYGYTF
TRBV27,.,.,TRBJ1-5,TGTGCCAGCAGTCCAGGACAGACTCCTAGCAATCAGCCCCAGCATTTT,CASSPGQTPSNQPQHF
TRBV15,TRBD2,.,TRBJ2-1,TGTGCCACCAGCAGGAGATTCTTAGCGGGAGGGTCCTACAATGAGCAGTTCTTC,CATSRRFLAGGSYNEQFF
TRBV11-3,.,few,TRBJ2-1,TGTGCCAGCAGCCCGGATGTCTACAATGAGCAGTTCTTC,CASSPDVYNEQFF
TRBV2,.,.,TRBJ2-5,TGTGCCAGCAGTGAAGCGCTCTCAAAGACCCAGTACTTC,CASSEALSKTQYF
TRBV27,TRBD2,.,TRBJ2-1,TGTGCCAGTACTAGCGCCGTCTCCTACAATGAGCAGTTCTTC,CASTSAVSYNEQFF
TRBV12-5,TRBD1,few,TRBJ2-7,TGTGCTAGTGGTTTGGGGGGACAGGGAGGCGAGCAGTACTTC,CASGLGGQGGEQYF
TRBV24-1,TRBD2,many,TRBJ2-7,TGTGCCACCAGTGATTTGGTTAGCGGGAGGGTCGAGCAGTACTTC,CATSDLVSGRVEQYF
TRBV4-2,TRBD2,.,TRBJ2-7,TGTGCCAGCAGCCCCGAAAGTGGACTAGCGAACGAGCAGTACTTC,CASSPESGLANEQYF
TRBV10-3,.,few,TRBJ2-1,TGTGCCACGGCGGAGGAGGTCAGCGATGAGCAGTTCTTC,CATAEEVSDEQFF
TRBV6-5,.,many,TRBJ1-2,TGTGCCAGCAGTTACCTATCTGACTATGGCTACACCTTC,CASSYLSDYGYTF
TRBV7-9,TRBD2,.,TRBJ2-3,TGTGCCAGCAGCTTAGGACTAGCTCCGCAGTATTTT,CASSLGLAPQYF
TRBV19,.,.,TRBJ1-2,TGTGCCAGTAGTATACTCAGGGCGGGCTATGGCTACACCTTC,CASSILRAGYGYTF
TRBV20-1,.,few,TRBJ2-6,TGCAGTGCTAGAGTAAGGACAGAGTACTCTGGGGCCAACGTCCTGACTTTC,CSARVRTEYSGANVLTF
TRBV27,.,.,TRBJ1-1,TGTGCCAGCAAGTCCGGGGTCGTCACTGAAGCTTTCTTT,CASKSGVVTEAFF
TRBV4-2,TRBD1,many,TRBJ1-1,TGTGCCAGCAGCCCCCGGGACAGGGGTATGGACACTGAAGCTTTCTTT,CASSPRDRGMDTEAFF
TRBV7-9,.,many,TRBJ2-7,TGTGCCAGCAGCTTAAGTGGTGACAGAGACTACGAGCAGTACTTC,CASSLSGDRDYEQYF
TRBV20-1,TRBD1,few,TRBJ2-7,TGCAGTGCTAGAGGCGGGACAGGGGGCAACGAGCAGTACTTC,CSARGGTGGNEQYF
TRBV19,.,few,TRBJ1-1,TGTGCCAGTACCCCCCACGACAGTTCGAACACTGAAGCTTTCTTT,CASTPHDSSNTEAFF